Below are 9 T cell receptor beta chains sequenced from a single sample in a study of cytomegalovirus exposure and HLA in healthy donors. Vbeta (60) and Jbeta (13) primers were used in the PCR. This table comes from immunoSEQ multiplex PCR, and its TCRdb copy is limited to in-frame clones, with some not included. The table lists around 150,000 clones, 65% to 85% of them singletons, with about 3.4% in the top ten. Source material: PBMCs. The receptors stem from a male donor in good health and CMV-seronegative.

CDR3 loop: CASSWTGGYNEQFF. The DNA for the CDR3 is TGTGCCAGCAGCTGGACAGGGGGGTACAATGAGCAGTTCTTC. The chain carries TRBV5-6 and TRBJ2-1, with TRBD1 identical over 10 bases. Germline assignment: CDR1 SGHDT and CDR2 YYEEEE. V lost 3 bases to trimming and J lost 4 bases; unmatched junction nucleotides: 1. This CDR3 comprises 14 residues.

This clone showed up just once. The V gene is TRBV6-6, the J gene TRBJ1-1; 8 bases align to TRBD1. Germline trimming cut 2 bases from V and 6 bases from J; bases unmatched to any gene: 8. From germline, CDR1 is MNHNY and CDR2 SVGAGI (reference sequence). The CDR3 sequence is 15 residues long. The CDR3, as DNA: TGTGCCAGCAGTTACCAGGGGGCGAGCTCCGCTGAAGCTTTCTTT. Its translation: CASSYQGASSAEAFF.

The chain employs TRBV10-3 and TRBJ2-4; 7 nucleotides agree with TRBD1. CDR1 and CDR2 (germline): ENHRY, SYGVKD. This CDR3 contains 16 residues. Trimming took 4 bases from V and 0 from J; bases not matched to a gene: 6. CDR3 residues: CAISGGTEIAKNIQYF. For the CDR3, the DNA is TGTGCCATCAGTGGGGGGACAGAAATAGCCAAAAACATTCAGTACTTC.

The chain has TRBV6-1 and TRBJ1-2, with 9 bases identical to TRBD1. CDR1 is MNHNS and CDR2 is SASEGT in the germline V gene. The CDR3 has 15 amino acids. The ends lost 1 base at V and 4 bases at J; junction bases unmatched: 4. The CDR3 sequence is CASSEGDRVGYGYTF. In DNA, the CDR3 is TGTGCCAGCAGTGAAGGGGACAGGGTGGGCTATGGCTACACCTTC.

The chain links TRBV4-3 to TRBJ2-1; 7 bases map to TRBD2. Trimming cost V 4 bases and J 8 bases; bases outside gene matches: 11. CDR1 is LGHNA and CDR2 is YSLEER in the germline V gene. CDR3 length: 15 amino acids. DNA of the CDR3: TGCGCCAGCAGCCGGAGCGGGACTTTAATCGATGAGCAGTTCTTC. As protein: CASSRSGTLIDEQFF.

The rearrangement joins TRBV9 to TRBJ2-7; 10 positions agree with TRBD2. Germline CDR1 is SGDLS and CDR2 is YYNGEE. The CDR3 contains 15 residues. V lost 0 bases and J lost 3; bases outside the gene matches: 3. The CDR3 loop reads CASSVAASGSYEQYF. CDR3 coding DNA: TGTGCCAGCAGCGTAGCTGCTAGCGGGAGCTACGAGCAGTACTTC.

The chain employs TRBV28 and TRBJ1-4, with TRBD1 identical over 10 bases. CDR1 and CDR2 from the germline V gene are MDHEN and SYDVKM. The CDR3 contains 18 residues. Trimming removed 3 bases from V and 1 base from J; junction bases left unmatched: 8. CDR3 amino acids: CASSLRQGAFGTNEKLFF. For the CDR3, the DNA is TGTGCCAGCAGTTTGAGACAGGGGGCTTTCGGAACTAATGAAAAACTGTTTTTT.

V is TRBV30 and J is TRBJ2-7; the D is unclear. With 0 bases removed from V and 6 bases from J, the gap between germline ends came to 6 bases. CDR1 is GTSNPN, CDR2 SVGIG, per germline (reference sequence). CDR3 length: 11 residues. The chain's CDR3 is CAWSVSVEQYF. In DNA form, the CDR3 reads TGTGCCTGGAGTGTCTCCGTCGAGCAGTACTTC.

This sequence joins TRBV9 and TRBJ1-2; 10 bases fit TRBD1. The length of the CDR3 is 19 residues. With V trimmed by 3 bases and J by 0 bases, 14 bases remained unmatched. Germline CDR1 reads SGDLS; CDR2 reads YYNGEE. The CDR3 DNA is TGTGCCAGCAGCGGATCCTCGACAGGGGGCGGGGAGACTAACTATGGCTACACCTTC. Translated, it gives CASSGSSTGGGETNYGYTF.